Below are 16 T cell receptor beta chains sequenced from a single sample in a study of T cells in Graves' hyperthyroidism and ophthalmopathy. RNA transcripts were the template for amplifying TCR beta CDR3 regions. The primer set for the first-round RT-PCR of the TCR CDR3 was HTBI. Each CDR3 protein gets one entry after TCRdb re-called the multiplex PCR reads with MiXCR. Found here are about 270,000 distinct CDR3 sequences, 13% to 15% of them singletons; the top ten hold around 30%. Sequenced sample: blood. The receptors here all came from a woman aged 45 to 65 with Graves' hyperthyroidism that later progressed to Graves' ophthalmopathy.

This clonotype was seen repeatedly, ten times or more. V gene TRBV6-1 combines with J gene TRBJ1-1, with 8 bases matching TRBD1. Germline values: CDR1 MNHNS, CDR2 SASEGT. The V and J ends lost 6 bases and 0 bases, in that order; junction bases with no gene match: 21. The CDR3 loop spans 20 amino acids. The CDR3 region is CASRSFRAGGYLSMNTEAFF. The CDR3 DNA reads TGTGCCAGCAGGAGCTTTCGGGCAGGGGGCTATTTGAGCATGAACACTGAAGCTTTCTTT.

This clonotype was seen repeatedly, ten times or more. This chain joins TRBV20-1 and TRBJ2-1, with no clear D. The germline CDR1 and CDR2 sequences are DFQATT and SNEGSKA (reference sequence). The CDR3 spans 12 residues. Trimming stripped 3 bases from V and 2 bases from J, with 5 bases between. The CDR3 loop is CSARIPYNEQFF. For the CDR3, the DNA is TGCAGTGCTAGGATCCCCTACAATGAGCAGTTCTTC.

The chain has TRBV12-3 or TRBV12-4 and TRBJ2-7; TRBD1 is a possible D gene (5 bases). The V and J ends lost 3 bases and 6 bases respectively, with 12 bases between them. This CDR3 spans 13 amino acids. The CDR3: CASSFGQGGEQYF. CDR3 nucleotides: TGTGCCAGCAGTTTTGGGCAGGGCGGCGAGCAGTACTTC.

At least ten counts were recorded for this clonotype. This chain joins TRBV5-1 and TRBJ2-1, with 8 bases fitting TRBD2. The CDR3 contains 14 residues. Germline CDR1 is SGHRS and CDR2 is YFSETQ. After removal of 5 bases from V and 6 bases from J, the junction contained 7 bases not matched to a gene. This CDR3 reads CASSIAGSGNEQFF. CDR3 coding DNA: TGCGCCAGCAGTATAGCGGGATCTGGCAATGAGCAGTTCTTC.

The V and J genes are TRBV3-1 and TRBJ2-1, with D perhaps given as TRBD1 or TRBD2 (5 bases each). V was shortened by 3 bases and J by 2 bases, with 20 bases between the two germline ends. Germline loops: CDR1 LGHDT, CDR2 YNNKEL (reference sequence). This CDR3 is 18 amino acids long. CDR3 sequence: CASSHYLTGTQAYNEQFF. Written as DNA, the CDR3 is TGTGCCAGCAGCCACTACTTGACCGGGACCCAAGCCTACAATGAGCAGTTCTTC.

This clonotype has at least ten counts. The chain has TRBV5-1 and TRBJ2-7; 12 nucleotides match TRBD2. The CDR3 totals 15 residues. The V gene end was trimmed by 3 bases and the J gene end by 4 bases; junction bases not matched to a gene: 5. Germline CDR1 reads SGHRS; CDR2 reads YFSETQ. The CDR3: CASSSRTSGKYEQYF. CDR3 bases: TGCGCCAGCAGCTCCCGGACTAGCGGGAAGTACGAGCAGTACTTC.

J is TRBJ2-3 and V is TRBV19; D unclear. Trimming pared 5 bases from V and 5 bases from J, leaving 5 bases between. This CDR3 is 11 amino acids long. CDR1 and CDR2 (germline): LNHDA, SQIVND (reference sequence). The CDR3 coding sequence is TGTGCCAGTAGTGTAGGAGATACGCAGTATTTT. It is translated as CASSVGDTQYF.

This clonotype was detected ten times or more. This chain uses TRBV12-3 or TRBV12-4 with TRBJ1-1; 8 bases align to TRBD1. V lost 1 base to trimming and J lost 5 bases; unmatched junction nucleotides: 6. The CDR3 has 15 amino acids. In nucleotides, the CDR3 is TGTGCCAGCAGTTTAGGTATCACAGGGGGGACTGAAGCTTTCTTT. Its protein product is CASSLGITGGTEAFF.

This clonotype occurred many times. CDR3 sequence: CASSFSLNDEQYF. CDR3 DNA sequence: TGTGCCAGCAGCTTTTCCCTTAATGACGAGCAGTACTTC. V is TRBV11-3 and J is TRBJ2-7; D is unresolved. Germline assignment: CDR1 SGHNT and CDR2 YENEEA. V lost 3 bases and J 5 bases, leaving 11 bases between the germline ends. The CDR3 consists of 13 residues.

V gene TRBV4-2 combines with J gene TRBJ1-2, with TRBD1 as a possible D gene (5 bases). The CDR3 totals 13 residues. The germline CDR1 and CDR2 sequences are LGHNA and YNFKEQ. Trimming removed 7 bases at V and 3 bases at J, with 12 bases between. The CDR3 reads CASKGEGHYGYTF. In DNA form, the CDR3 reads TGTGCCAGCAAAGGGGAGGGACACTATGGCTACACCTTC.

This clonotype occurred many times. The chain couples TRBV11-3 to TRBJ2-7, with D hard to call. Germline CDR1 SGHNT, CDR2 YENEEA. V was trimmed by 3 bases and J by 4 bases, leaving 16 bases between them. The length of the CDR3 is 15 residues. In DNA, the CDR3 is TGTGCCAGCAGCTTGGGCCCCGGGCAAGGGTACGAGCAGTACTTC. It yields the protein CASSLGPGQGYEQYF.

The chain combines TRBV7-3 with TRBJ2-1; perhaps TRBD2 as D (6 bases). The CDR3 has 15 amino acids. The ends were cut back, 4 bases at V and 2 bases at J, with 12 bases in the middle. Germline V gene sequence: CDR1 SGHTA, CDR2 FQGTGA. The DNA for the CDR3 is TGTGCCAGCAGCTCCCTAGCGCAACCCTACAATGAGCAGTTCTTC. It codes for CASSSLAQPYNEQFF.

This clonotype was observed many times. The chain has TRBV3-1 and TRBJ1-2, with a tentative D call TRBD1 (5 bases). Trimming removed 3 bases at V and 4 bases at J, with 15 bases between. The CDR3 sequence is 15 residues long. CDR1 and CDR2 from the germline V gene are LGHDT and YNNKEL (reference sequence). The CDR3 reads CASSHDQQGAYGYTF. In DNA form, the CDR3 reads TGTGCCAGCAGCCACGACCAGCAGGGTGCCTATGGCTACACCTTC.

This clonotype has a handful of counts. The V call is TRBV10-3, the J call TRBJ1-2, with D maybe TRBD1 (6 bases). V lost 8 bases, J lost 8 bases, and 15 bases lay in between. The CDR3 has 12 residues. Germline V CDR1 and CDR2: ENHRY, SYGVKD. The CDR3 nucleotides read TGTGCCATCTTTACAGGGTCGGAAGGCTACACCTTC. Translating gives CAIFTGSEGYTF.

The table lists this clonotype with many counts. Written as DNA, the CDR3 is TGTGCCAGCACCCTGGCGGGGACATACACAGATACGCAGTATTTT. It encodes CASTLAGTYTDTQYF. V gene TRBV28 combines with J gene TRBJ2-3; either TRBD1 or TRBD2 may fit D (6 bases each). Deletions cut 7 bases from V and 2 bases from J, with 16 bases between. CDR3 size: 15 residues. Germline-derived CDR1 and CDR2 are MDHEN and SYDVKM.

CDR3 sequence (DNA): TGTGCCAGTAGTATTTGGTCCGGGACAGGGGTTGAGCAGCCCCAGCATTTT. Translated: CASSIWSGTGVEQPQHF. The chain joins TRBV19 to TRBJ1-5; 10 bases are a match to TRBD1. V lost 3 bases and J lost 7; bases outside the gene matches: 12. Per the germline V gene, CDR1 is LNHDA and CDR2 is SQIVND (reference sequence). This CDR3 region has 17 residues.